This T cell receptor (beta chain) was retrieved from a study of cytomegalovirus exposure and HLA in healthy donors. Broader study findings: The authors enumerated over 150 TCR beta chains as linked to cytomegalovirus.

As regards this clone: Its specificity is unknown.

PCR primers comprised 60 Vbeta and 13 Jbeta primers. TCRdb keeps only in-frame clones here, not all; method: immunoSEQ multiplex PCR. Among 150,000 or so clones listed, over 65% were seen once. Looked up from germline, CDR1 is MNHEY and CDR2 is SMNVEV (reference sequence). The CDR3 consists of 14 residues. Trimming at V came to 5 bases and at J to 7 bases, leaving 9 bases not matched to a gene. This clonotype originated in a man in his forties or fifties in good health and CMV-seropositive. The rearrangement joins TRBV27 to TRBJ1-2; 8 bases are a match to TRBD1. The sequencing sample was made of PBMCs. This CDR3 reads CASSKRQGMSGYTF. CDR3 DNA sequence: TGTGCCAGCAGTAAGAGACAGGGGATGAGTGGCTACACCTTC.